This T cell receptor (beta chain) is drawn from a study of blood T cell repertoires in COVID-19. Study-wide background: Collection of acute and convalescent COVID-19 samples took place in the United States, Italy and Spain. PBMCs, B-cell-depleted T cells, or T cells provided the cDNA or gDNA that made up the material.

Original analysis: The authors estimated nucleated cell counts from reference gene primer amplification. TCRdb keeps only in-frame clones here, not all; method: immunoSEQ multiplex PCR. The V and J calls and the clone size are those of that table, but D and trimming were determined from the DNA. The sample holds around 240,000 clones, 86% seen once. Germline CDR1 is KGHDR and CDR2 is SFDVKD. Trimming left V 0 bases short and J 4 bases short, with 9 bases between. The CDR3 sequence is 15 residues long. Sequencing was carried out using peripheral blood. This TCR was recovered from a young woman who had recovered from COVID-19. V is TRBV24-1 and J is TRBJ1-5, with a possible D match to TRBD1 (5 bases). This CDR3 is CATSDLEGRNQPQHF. The DNA for the CDR3 is TGTGCCACCAGTGATTTGGAGGGGAGGAATCAGCCCCAGCATTTT.